This T cell receptor beta chain was retrieved from a study of regulatory T cells in long-lasting Graves disease. Turning to the study itself: Antithyroid drug exposure in newly diagnosed Graves' patients had lasted under 3 months.

The time point: newly diagnosed GD, antithyroid drugs for less than 3 months. PBMC-derived RNA was used for the TCR library. Arm-PCR of CDR3 regions and iRepertoire HTBI primers were used to build TCR beta libraries. Using its own MiXCR run on the multiplex PCR reads, TCRdb lists one record per CDR3 protein. This sample carries 350,000 to 450,000 distinct CDR3 sequences, 14% to 15% of them seen once, and the ten largest clones take under 9%. These data also featured in a second study, about T cells in Graves' hyperthyroidism and ophthalmopathy.

Here the sequenced sample was peripheral blood mononuclear cells (PBMCs), taken at new diagnosis, from a patient treated with antithyroid drugs. The clonotype comes from a middle-aged woman with Graves disease.

The CDR3 DNA reads as TGTGCCAGCAGCGTAGGCACCAACTCCTACAATGAGCAGTTCTTC. It encodes CASSVGTNSYNEQFF. The chain carries TRBV9 and TRBJ2-1; D is uncertain. With 0 bases removed from V and 0 bases from J, the gap between germline ends came to 7 bases. This CDR3 is 15 amino acids long. The V gene's germline CDR1 is SGDLS and CDR2 YYNGEE.